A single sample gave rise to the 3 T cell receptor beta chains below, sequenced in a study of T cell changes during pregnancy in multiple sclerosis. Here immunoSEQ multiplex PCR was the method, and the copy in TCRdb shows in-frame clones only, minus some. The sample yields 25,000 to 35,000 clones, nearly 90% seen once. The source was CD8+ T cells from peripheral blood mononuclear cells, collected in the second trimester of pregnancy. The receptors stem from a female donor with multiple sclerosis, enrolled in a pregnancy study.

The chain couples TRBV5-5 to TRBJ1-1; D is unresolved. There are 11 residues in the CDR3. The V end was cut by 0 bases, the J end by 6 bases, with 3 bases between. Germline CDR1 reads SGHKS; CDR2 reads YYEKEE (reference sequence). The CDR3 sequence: CASSLGAEAFF. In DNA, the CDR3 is TGTGCCAGCAGCTTGGGAGCTGAAGCTTTCTTT. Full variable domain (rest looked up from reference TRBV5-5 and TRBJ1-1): DAGVTQSPTHLIKTRGQQVTLRCSPISGHKSVSWYQQVLGQGPQFIFQYYEKEERGRGNFPDRFSARQFPNYSSELNVNALLLGDSALYLCASSLGAEAFFGQGTRLTVV.

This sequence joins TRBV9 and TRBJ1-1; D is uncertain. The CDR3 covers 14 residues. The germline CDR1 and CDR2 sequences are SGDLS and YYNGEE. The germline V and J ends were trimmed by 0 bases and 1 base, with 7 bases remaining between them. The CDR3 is CASSVAGKNTEAFF. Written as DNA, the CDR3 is TGTGCCAGCAGCGTAGCGGGGAAGAACACTGAAGCTTTCTTT.

Here the CDR3 reads CATSPDRDSGILYGYTF. The CDR3 DNA is TGTGCCACCAGCCCAGACCGGGACAGTGGGATTCTTTATGGCTACACCTTC. The V call is TRBV15, the J call TRBJ1-2; TRBD1 aligns across 7 bases. Germline V lookup: CDR1 LNHNV, CDR2 YYDKDF (reference sequence). The CDR3 spans 17 residues. V lost 5 bases and J lost 5; bases outside the gene matches: 17.